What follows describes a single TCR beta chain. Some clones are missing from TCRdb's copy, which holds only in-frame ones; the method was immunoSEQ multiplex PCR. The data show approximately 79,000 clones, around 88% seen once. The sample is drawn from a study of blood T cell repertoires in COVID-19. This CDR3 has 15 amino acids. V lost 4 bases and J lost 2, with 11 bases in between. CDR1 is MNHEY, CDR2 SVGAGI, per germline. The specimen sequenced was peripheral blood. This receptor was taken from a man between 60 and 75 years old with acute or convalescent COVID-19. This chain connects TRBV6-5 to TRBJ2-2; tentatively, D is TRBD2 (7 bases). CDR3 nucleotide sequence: TGTGCCAGCAGTTTACGGGGGGCAAACACCGGGGAGCTGTTTTTT. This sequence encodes CASSLRGANTGELFF.